What follows is one TCR beta chain and its context. Its specificity is unknown. The length of the CDR3 is 15 residues. Germline CDR1 and CDR2: SGHTA and FQGNSA. V was clipped by 5 bases and J by 9 bases; unmatched bases: 13. These data belong to a study of beta chain features in type 1 diabetes. In the study overall: No age, gender or cell yield differences were seen between patients and healthy donors. The study's findings and limits: All four CD4+ subsets from Type 1 diabetes patients carried moderately but significantly shorter TCRB CDR3s. For TCRB rearrangement, an influence of HLA type remained unresolved here.

Purities in excess of 95% were seen in all sorted populations. The whole isolated RNA underwent reverse transcription, so sequencing captured expressed TCRB transcripts. Produced via immunoSEQ multiplex PCR; TCRdb's table is partial and in-frame only. In the table there are hundreds of thousands of clones, 10% to 15% of which are singletons. This sequence was found in a man between 18 and 35 years old in good health. The rearrangement joins TRBV7-2 to TRBJ2-1, with TRBD2 matching 7 bases. Source material: naive CD4+ T cells from blood. CDR3 DNA sequence: TGTGCCAGCAGCCCATTCAGCGGGACTCCTGGTGAGCAGTTCTTC. Translation: CASSPFSGTPGEQFF.